The 22 T cell receptor beta chains reported below all come from one sample, sequenced in a study of shared clonotypes between healthy human individuals (dated by TCRdb to the early 2020s). Library preparation used the immunoSEQ multiplex PCR assay. TCRdb obtained this table from immuneACCESS and retained in-frame rearrangements with V and J assigned. These tables miss some clones; where compared with another copy, unresolved V genes account for less than half of the shortfall, and the remainder is unexplained. Counted in this sample were roughly 2 million clones; roughly 95% of them appeared once. The biggest ten clones account for roughly 0.13% of the sample. Source material: naive CD4+ T cells sorted from blood. The cell subset or site label for this specimen denotes: CD45RA+ positively selected. The receptors here all came from a man aged 18 to 30 in good health.

The gene calls are TRBV18 and TRBJ1-4; no reliable D call. Trimming stripped 1 base from V and 10 bases from J, with 7 bases between. The CDR3 has 12 residues. CDR1 KGHSH and CDR2 LQKENI come from the germline V gene. The CDR3 here is CASSPREGKLFF. CDR3 nucleotides: TGTGCCAGCTCACCACGGGAGGGAAAACTGTTTTTT.

This clone appeared once. J is TRBJ1-1 and V is TRBV19, with 7 bases matching TRBD1. The CDR3 runs to 16 residues. The trim removed 5 bases at V and 4 bases at J, leaving 13 bases unmatched. Germline V gene sequence: CDR1 LNHDA, CDR2 SQIVND (reference sequence). CDR3: CASSAIVTGSGTEAFF. The CDR3 DNA reads as TGTGCCAGTAGTGCTATAGTGACAGGGAGTGGCACTGAAGCTTTCTTT.

The chain recombines TRBV25-1 with TRBJ2-5; no definite D call. Germline V gene data show CDR1 as MGHDK and CDR2 as SYGVNS. The CDR3 runs to 14 residues. Trimming stripped 1 base from V and 4 bases from J, with 10 bases between. The CDR3 DNA sequence: TGTGCCAGCAGTGAATGGGTGGGTGGAGAGACCCAGTACTTC. Translating gives CASSEWVGGETQYF.

The rearrangement links TRBV5-4 to TRBJ1-2, with D perhaps TRBD1 (5 bases). The germline V and J ends were trimmed by 0 bases and 2 bases, with 17 bases remaining between them. This CDR3 comprises 17 residues. The germline V gene has CDR1 SGHNT and CDR2 YYREEE (reference sequence). The CDR3 DNA reads TGTGCCAGCAGCTTGGGTGGAGGGGCGTCAGGCAACTATGGCTACACCTTC. Encoded protein: CASSLGGGASGNYGYTF. Filled out from reference TRBV5-4 and TRBJ1-2, the complete variable domain reads ETGVTQSPTHLIKTRGQQVTLRCSSQSGHNTVSWYQQALGQGPQFIFQYYREEENGRGNFPPRFSGLQFPNYSSELNVNALELDDSALYLCASSLGGGASGNYGYTFGSGTRLTVV.

This clone was observed a single time. J is TRBJ1-1 and V is TRBV7-6; TRBD1 might be the D (6 bases). Germline CDR1 is SGHVS and CDR2 is FNYEAQ. The CDR3 sequence is 14 residues long. Trimming cost V 2 bases and J 8 bases, with 15 bases left between them. CDR3 protein: CASSLNPGAGEAFF. The CDR3 DNA reads TGTGCCAGCAGCTTAAATCCGGGGGCAGGAGAAGCTTTCTTT.

J is TRBJ2-3 and V is TRBV29-1, with 7 bases matching TRBD2. The trim removed 7 bases at V and 0 bases at J, leaving 7 bases unmatched. The CDR3 runs 14 residues. CDR1 is SQVTM, CDR2 ANQGSEA, per germline. For the CDR3, the DNA is TGCAGCGCTTGGGTGGGGGGGAGCACAGATACGCAGTATTTT. This translates into CSAWVGGSTDTQYF.

The gene calls are TRBV2 and TRBJ1-1; perhaps TRBD1 as D (5 bases). CDR1 SNHLY and CDR2 FYNNEI come from the germline V gene. CDR3 length equals 11 residues. As DNA, the CDR3 is TGTGCGGTTAGGGGACACACTGAAGCTTTCTTT. Protein sequence: CAVRGHTEAFF.

The V and J genes are TRBV6-8 and TRBJ2-7; 8 bases map to TRBD2. The CDR3 length is 15 residues. CDR1 is MNHGY and CDR2 is SAAAGT in the germline V gene. With 2 bases clipped from V and 9 bases from J, the junction kept 12 bases outside the gene matches. The CDR3 DNA is TGTGCCAGCAGTTACCTAACGGGAGGGCCGCGGTCGCAGTACTTC. It specifies CASSYLTGGPRSQYF.

The CDR3 sequence is CASSLSPGSPAETQYF. In nucleotides, the CDR3 is TGCGCCAGCAGTCTCTCTCCCGGGTCACCGGCAGAGACCCAGTACTTC. V usage is TRBV4-1 and J usage is TRBJ2-5, with D uncertain. This CDR3 is built from 16 residues. The germline V and J ends were trimmed by 6 bases and 4 bases, with 21 bases remaining between them. Germline V lookup: CDR1 MGHRA, CDR2 YSYEKL.

The chain combines TRBV2 with TRBJ1-1; a possible D gene is TRBD1 (5 bases). CDR3 length equals 17 residues. Trimming shortened V by 0 bases and J by 4 bases, and 18 bases separated the two germline ends. CDR1 and CDR2 (germline): SNHLY, FYNNEI. The CDR3 is CASSEARGVRGSTEAFF. Here the CDR3 DNA reads TGTGCCAGCAGTGAAGCCCGTGGGGTTAGGGGTTCCACTGAAGCTTTCTTT.

The chain is built from TRBV9 and TRBJ1-1; tentative D call: TRBD1 (6 bases). CDR1 is SGDLS, CDR2 YYNGEE, per germline. There are 15 residues in the CDR3. V was clipped by 0 bases and J by 1 base, with 10 bases between them. CDR3 DNA: TGTGCCAGCAGCGTAGTGGGGGCTAAGAACACTGAAGCTTTCTTT. This sequence encodes CASSVVGAKNTEAFF.

CDR3 region: CASSLGAGINEKLFF. CDR3 nucleotide sequence: TGTGCCAGCAGCTTAGGGGCCGGAATTAATGAAAAACTGTTTTTT. The rearrangement links TRBV7-9 to TRBJ1-4; no reliable D call. There are 15 residues in the CDR3. Germline V gene data show CDR1 as SEHNR and CDR2 as FQNEAQ (reference sequence). V lost 1 base, J lost 4 bases, and 10 bases lay in between.

There are a few counts of this clone. This chain links TRBV4-1 with TRBJ2-5; 11 nucleotides align to TRBD2. CDR1 is MGHRA and CDR2 is YSYEKL in the germline V gene. With 0 bases clipped from V and 4 bases from J, the junction kept 13 bases outside the gene matches. The CDR3 extends over 19 amino acids. The CDR3 reads CASSQDGSLAGGPIETQYF. Written as DNA, the CDR3 is TGCGCCAGCAGCCAAGATGGATCATTAGCGGGGGGGCCTATAGAGACCCAGTACTTC.

Regarding this clone: A much larger clone sits a single nucleotide away, making a read error possible. Other nucleotide sequences in the sample specify the same CDR3. J is TRBJ1-5 and V is TRBV30, with TRBD1 as a possible D gene (5 bases). This CDR3 region has 14 residues. Germline CDR1 reads GTSNPN; CDR2 reads SVGIG (reference sequence). CDR3 in amino acids: CAWSTDTEGQPQHF. CDR3 nucleotide sequence: TGCGCCTGGAGTACGGACACGGAGGGTCAGCCCCAGCATTTT.

This clone showed up just once. Germline is not matched at one junction end, which may reflect a read error. The V call is TRBV7-7, the J call TRBJ2-1, with 8 positions matching TRBD2. CDR1 and CDR2 (germline): SSHAT, FNYEAQ (reference sequence). The CDR3 is 16 amino acids. The DNA of the CDR3 is TGTGCTAGCAGTCCTTTAGCGGGATCAAAGGGTAGTGAGCAGTTCTTC. It specifies CASSPLAGSKGSEQFF.

The chain has TRBV5-4 and TRBJ1-1; D possibly corresponds to TRBD1 (6 bases). This CDR3 comprises 13 residues. CDR1 and CDR2 (germline): SGHNT, YYREEE (reference sequence). Trimming removed 2 bases at V and 10 bases at J, with 15 bases between. The CDR3 DNA reads TGTGCCAGCAGCTTAGAGGCGGGGGCAAGAGCTTTCTTT. Its translation is CASSLEAGARAFF.

The DNA for the CDR3 is TGTGCCTCCGTTGACAGGGCGAGATCCTACGAGCAGTACTTC. Protein product: CASVDRARSYEQYF. The V and J genes are TRBV30 and TRBJ2-7; 7 positions agree with TRBD1. The V and J ends lost 7 bases and 1 base, in that order; junction bases with no gene match: 10. Germline CDR1 reads GTSNPN; CDR2 reads SVGIG (reference sequence). The CDR3 is made up of 14 amino acids.

The V and J genes are TRBV29-1 and TRBJ2-3, with 9 bases identical to TRBD1. This CDR3 is 17 amino acids long. The germline V gene has CDR1 SQVTM and CDR2 ANQGSEA. Germline trimming cut 7 bases from V and 0 bases from J; bases unmatched to any gene: 14. The CDR3, as DNA: TGCAGCGCCCGAGGGGGACAGGGAAGTCTTAGCACAGATACGCAGTATTTT. Its protein product is CSARGGQGSLSTDTQYF.

The gene calls are TRBV5-1 and TRBJ1-2; D perhaps matches TRBD1 (6 bases). The CDR3 length is 13 residues. Trimming left V 6 bases short and J 7 bases short, with 16 bases between. Per germline, CDR1 SGHRS and CDR2 YFSETQ. CDR3 coding DNA: TGCGCCAGCACCCGGGGCGACAGGACTGGCTACACCTTC. This encodes CASTRGDRTGYTF. Variable domain in full (rest from reference TRBV5-1 and TRBJ1-2): KAGVTQTPRYLIKTRGQQVTLSCSPISGHRSVSWYQQTPGQGLQFLFEYFSETQRNKGNFPGRFSGRQFSNSRSEMNVSTLELGDSALYLCASTRGDRTGYTFGSGTRLTVV.

The J gene is TRBJ1-4, the V gene TRBV5-6, with 8 bases lining up with TRBD1. J lost 5 bases, V lost 0 bases, and 12 bases had no gene match. The CDR3 sequence is 18 residues long. Germline CDR1 is SGHDT and CDR2 is YYEEEE. This chain's CDR3 is CASSLGVYGTGRNEKLFF. CDR3 bases: TGTGCCAGCAGCTTGGGAGTATACGGGACAGGTCGAAATGAAAAACTGTTTTTT.

This sequence joins TRBV5-1 and TRBJ2-3, with TRBD2 matching 7 bases. The junction had 4 bases not matched to a gene; V was cut back by 1 base and J by 2 bases. The CDR3 consists of 15 residues. Germline CDR1 reads SGHRS; CDR2 reads YFSETQ. The CDR3 DNA reads TGCGCCAGCAGCTTGAGCCGGGGGGACACAGATACGCAGTATTTT. Protein product: CASSLSRGDTDTQYF.

The V call is TRBV11-2, the J call TRBJ1-4; D ambiguous. Per germline, CDR1 SGHAT and CDR2 FQNNGV. Trimming cost V 6 bases and J 6 bases, with 11 bases left between them. This CDR3 contains 13 residues. The CDR3 region is CASSPRPYEKLFF. Written as DNA, the CDR3 is TGTGCCAGCAGTCCCCGCCCCTATGAAAAACTGTTTTTT. Based on the CDR3 plus reference TRBV11-2 and TRBJ1-4, the full variable domain is EAGVAQSPRYKIIEKRQSVAFWCNPISGHATLYWYQQILGQGPKLLIQFQNNGVVDDSQLPKDRFSAERLKGVDSTLKIQPAKLEDSAVYLCASSPRPYEKLFFGSGTQLSVL.